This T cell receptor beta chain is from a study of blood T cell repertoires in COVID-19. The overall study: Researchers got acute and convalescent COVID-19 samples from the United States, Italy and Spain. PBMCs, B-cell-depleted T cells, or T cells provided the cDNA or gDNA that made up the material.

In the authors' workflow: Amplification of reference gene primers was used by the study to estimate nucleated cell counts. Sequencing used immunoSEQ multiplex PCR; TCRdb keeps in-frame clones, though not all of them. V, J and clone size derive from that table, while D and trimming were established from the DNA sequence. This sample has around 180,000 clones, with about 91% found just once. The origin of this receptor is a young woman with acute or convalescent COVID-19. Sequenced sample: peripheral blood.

This CDR3 reads CATRALGTYEKLFF. CDR3 nucleotide sequence: TGTGCCACCCGCGCCCTCGGGACATATGAAAAACTGTTTTTT. The chain employs TRBV7-9 and TRBJ1-4, with D tentatively TRBD1 (6 bases). V dropped 10 bases and J dropped 6 bases, with 18 bases sitting between them. The CDR3 loop spans 14 amino acids. The germline gives CDR1 SEHNR, CDR2 FQNEAQ (reference sequence).